The clone carrying this T cell receptor (beta chain) was recorded a few times. Its specificity is unknown. The entry originates in a study of vaccination and CD4 T cells after COVID-19. Whole-study context: Cells were stimulated with overlapping spike peptide pools from SARS-CoV-2, HCoV-NL63, HCoV-OC43 and HCoV-229E.

Treatment of the sample: roughly ten-day PBMC culture with coronavirus spike peptide pools or control peptides (ViraFEST assay). Half of the medium was exchanged for fresh IL-2 medium, first on day 3 and then on day 7. CD4+ T cells that had been cultured provided DNA sequenced with the Oncomine TCR Beta short-read assay. CD4+ T cells were cultured, and genomic DNA was extracted from them. TCRdb reprocessed the PCR reads via MiXCR and lists one record per CDR3 protein. Among roughly 4,500 distinct CDR3 sequences listed, 22% were seen once. This TCR was sampled from a human donor who had recovered from COVID-19. The input for sequencing was CD4+ T cells from blood, cultured in vitro, taken after SARS-CoV-2 vaccination.

The CDR3 DNA follows: TGTGCCAGCAGCTTAATTACCGGGACAGCTTCCTACGAGCAGTACTTC. It encodes CASSLITGTASYEQYF. This chain uses TRBV5-6 with TRBJ2-7; 7 positions match TRBD1. This CDR3 is built from 16 residues. Germline CDR1 reads SGHDT; CDR2 reads YYEEEE. Germline trimming cut 2 bases from V and 1 base from J; bases unmatched to any gene: 9.